Shown below are 21 T cell receptor beta chains from a single sample sequenced in a study of CXCR3-negative and CXCR3-positive naive CD8 T cells. Study-level points and caveats: Naive CXCR3-positive cells had TRB CDR3s more hydrophobic than those of CXCR3-negative naive cells.

UMI-tagged TRB cDNA libraries were built via 5' RACE. With the 5' RACE reads reprocessed, TCRdb shows one record per CDR3 protein and no DNA. The sample is made up of 7,000 or so distinct CDR3 sequences, and the top ten hold 1.9% of it. Their antigens remain unidentified. Input material: naive CXCR3+ CD8+ T cells from blood. Subset given: CD45RO-CCR7+CD27+CD95- naive CD8+ T cells expressing CXCR3 (TNR3+). These receptors originate from a human donor in good health. Some clones in this sample may be carry-over from other donors' samples.

J is TRBJ2-7 and V is TRBV4-1; TCRdb returns TRBD1, unconfirmable since there is no DNA. This CDR3 comprises 15 residues. Germline assignment: CDR1 MGHRA and CDR2 YSYEKL. CDR3 loop: CASSPPGQGAYEQYF.

Considering frequency, this clonotype is medium-sized. The V gene is TRBV4-1, the J gene TRBJ2-1. Looked up from germline, CDR1 is MGHRA and CDR2 is YSYEKL. This CDR3 comprises 17 residues. The CDR3 sequence: CASRSISESEAYNEQFF.

The rearrangement joins TRBV6-5 to TRBJ1-2; as DNA is missing, the TRBD1 call by TCRdb cannot be tested. Germline loops: CDR1 MNHEY, CDR2 SVGAGI. This CDR3 spans 15 amino acids. The CDR3 region is CASSHSRTPNYGYTF.

This chain uses TRBV4-1 with TRBJ2-2; TCRdb proposes TRBD1, but this gene call is untestable without DNA. Per germline, CDR1 MGHRA and CDR2 YSYEKL. The CDR3 consists of 16 residues. CDR3 sequence reads: CAGSQPGYGLNGELFF.

Measured by frequency, this clonotype is medium-sized. This rearrangement joins TRBV29-1 to TRBJ1-3; TCRdb's D call of TRBD1 is untestable without DNA. Germline V gene sequence: CDR1 SQVTM, CDR2 ANQGSEA. The CDR3 length is 15 residues. Here the CDR3 reads CSVTPQGGSGNTIYF.

V is TRBV27 and J is TRBJ2-7; the D call from TCRdb, TRBD1, cannot be confirmed without DNA. The CDR3 is made up of 12 amino acids. Germline CDR1 is MNHEY and CDR2 is SMNVEV (reference sequence). The CDR3 here is CGSSRQGYEQYF.

The chain uses TRBV6-4 and TRBJ1-2; TCRdb indicates TRBD1, and absent DNA this call remains unverified. The CDR3 sequence is 13 residues long. Germline-derived CDR1 and CDR2 are MRHNA and SNTAGT. The CDR3 protein is CASRPGADYGYTF.

The V and J genes are TRBV29-1 and TRBJ1-1. Germline-derived CDR1 and CDR2 are SQVTM and ANQGSEA. This CDR3 comprises 13 residues. This CDR3 reads CSFYRQGSTEAFF.

Measured by frequency, this clonotype is medium-sized (0.01 to 0.1%). Here the CDR3 reads CSVVSGSYEQYF. The chain carries TRBV29-1 and TRBJ2-7; the D call from TCRdb, TRBD2, cannot be confirmed without DNA. This CDR3 spans 12 amino acids. Germline values: CDR1 SQVTM, CDR2 ANQGSEA.

The chain combines TRBV20-1 with TRBJ2-7; TCRdb outputs TRBD2, but without DNA this stays unchecked. There are 13 residues in the CDR3. From germline, CDR1 is DFQATT and CDR2 SNEGSKA (reference sequence). Here the CDR3 reads CRASWRYPYEQYF.

V gene TRBV29-1 combines with J gene TRBJ1-1. CDR3 length equals 15 residues. The germline V gene has CDR1 SQVTM and CDR2 ANQGSEA. The CDR3 loop is CSVEGYSGLPTEAFF.

This clonotype is identified as medium-sized from frequency. V gene TRBV29-1 combines with J gene TRBJ1-1; without DNA, the TCRdb call of TRBD1 cannot be checked. CDR3 length: 12 residues. CDR1 is SQVTM and CDR2 is ANQGSEA in the germline V gene. This CDR3 is CSGGQSYTEAFF.

The genes are TRBV7-9 and TRBJ2-7; TCRdb's D gene call, TRBD2, goes unchecked for lack of DNA. This CDR3 contains 15 residues. The germline V gene has CDR1 SEHNR and CDR2 FQNEAQ (reference sequence). The CDR3 loop is CASSSRLAGHYEQYF.

This rearrangement joins TRBV6-2 or TRBV6-3 to TRBJ2-1. Germline CDR1 and CDR2: MNHEY and SVGEGT. This CDR3 is built from 13 residues. CDR3: CASSYSGENEQFF.

According to its frequency, this clonotype is medium-sized. J is TRBJ1-1 and V is TRBV5-5; TCRdb's assignment of TRBD1 cannot be checked, as there is no DNA. This CDR3 has 15 residues. CDR1 and CDR2 from the germline V gene are SGHKS and YYEKEE (reference sequence). This CDR3 is CASSRRTGEDTEAFF.

This chain uses TRBV11-2 with TRBJ2-1; absent DNA, TCRdb's TRBD1 call cannot be checked. Germline CDR1 is SGHAT and CDR2 is FQNNGV. The CDR3 runs to 17 residues. The CDR3 region is CASSLDPGQGKYNEQFF.

The V gene is TRBV7-2, the J gene TRBJ1-5. The CDR3 contains 14 residues. Germline V gene data show CDR1 as SGHTA and CDR2 as FQGNSA. CDR3 amino acids: CASSLVYVGQPQHF.

The V and J genes are TRBV20-1 and TRBJ2-1; TCRdb designates TRBD1, a call that cannot be tested without DNA. CDR1 is DFQATT and CDR2 is SNEGSKA in the germline V gene (reference sequence). The CDR3 consists of 14 residues. This CDR3 is CSASYPLEYNEQFF.

The V and J genes are TRBV7-9 and TRBJ2-2. The CDR3 spans 11 residues. The germline V gene has CDR1 SEHNR and CDR2 FQNEAQ (reference sequence). CDR3: CASMYMRELFF.

The chain links TRBV19 to TRBJ2-7. This CDR3 comprises 14 residues. The germline V gene encodes CDR1 LNHDA and CDR2 SQIVND (reference sequence). CDR3 amino acids: CASSPTAETYEQYF.

Here the CDR3 reads CASSYGQGANGYTF. The chain uses TRBV6-5 and TRBJ1-2; absent DNA, TCRdb's TRBD1 call cannot be checked. CDR3 length: 14 amino acids. CDR1 is MNHEY, CDR2 SVGAGI, per germline.